Each of the 20 T cell receptor beta chains below was sequenced from the same sample in a study of identifying expanded T cells in peripheral blood (dated by TCRdb to between 2018 and 2021). The library was generated by the immunoSEQ multiplex PCR assay. TCRdb mirrors the immuneACCESS table, restricted to in-frame sequences. Some clones are absent from its copies; in checked studies, under half trace to an unresolved V gene, and the reason for the others is unknown. A total of about 89,000 clones appear in this sample, approximately 86% of them only once. Around 5.6% of the sample belongs to the ten largest clones. The sample comprised blood. Every receptor here comes from a person between 18 and 69 years old in good health.

This chain joins TRBV6-5 and TRBJ1-1, with D maybe TRBD1 (5 bases). CDR1 and CDR2 from the germline V gene are MNHEY and SVGAGI. The CDR3 runs 14 residues. V dropped 7 bases and J dropped 0 bases, with 12 bases sitting between them. The CDR3 spells CASKGEQMNTEAFF. Written as DNA, the CDR3 is TGTGCCAGCAAAGGGGAACAGATGAACACTGAAGCTTTCTTT.

The chain recombines TRBV4-3 with TRBJ1-1; D perhaps matches TRBD1 (6 bases). CDR1 and CDR2 from the germline V gene are LGHNA and YSLEER. V lost 1 base and J 5 bases, leaving 8 bases between the germline ends. CDR3 size: 13 residues. CDR3 residues: CASSQVGATEAFF. The DNA of the CDR3 is TGCGCCAGCAGCCAAGTGGGGGCGACTGAAGCTTTCTTT.

The V gene is TRBV7-8, the J gene TRBJ2-1, with TRBD1 matching 7 bases. Germline CDR1 reads SGHVS; CDR2 reads FQNEAQ. V was pared by 6 bases and J by 0 bases, with 5 bases of the junction left unmatched. The CDR3 length is 15 residues. As DNA, the CDR3 is TGTGCCAGCAGGCTACAGGGGAGCTCCTACAATGAGCAGTTCTTC. Translated, it gives CASRLQGSSYNEQFF.

The rearrangement joins TRBV5-1 to TRBJ1-1; 9 nucleotides line up with TRBD1. The germline V gene encodes CDR1 SGHRS and CDR2 YFSETQ. This CDR3 has 15 residues. V dropped 2 bases and J dropped 6; count of bases not matched to a gene: 8. CDR3 DNA sequence: TGCGCCAGCAGCTTCGGCGGGGACAGGGTTTCTGAAGCTTTCTTT. Translated, it gives CASSFGGDRVSEAFF. Looking up the rest from reference TRBV5-1 and TRBJ1-1 gives the full variable domain: KAGVTQTPRYLIKTRGQQVTLSCSPISGHRSVSWYQQTPGQGLQFLFEYFSETQRNKGNFPGRFSGRQFSNSRSEMNVSTLELGDSALYLCASSFGGDRVSEAFFGQGTRLTVV.

This sequence joins TRBV7-9 and TRBJ2-2; D is possibly TRBD2 (6 bases). V lost 5 bases and J lost 3, with 16 bases in between. The CDR3 loop spans 16 amino acids. Germline values: CDR1 SEHNR, CDR2 FQNEAQ (reference sequence). CDR3 DNA: TGTGCCAGCAGCCTCCTGAGACTAGGGGACACCGGGGAGCTGTTTTTT. As protein: CASSLLRLGDTGELFF.

This chain joins TRBV7-6 and TRBJ2-5; tentative D call: TRBD2 (5 bases). This CDR3 is built from 13 residues. V shed 6 bases and J shed 5 bases, with 13 bases lying between them. CDR1 and CDR2 (germline): SGHVS, FNYEAQ. The CDR3 is CASRRTTGETQYF. In DNA, the CDR3 is TGTGCCAGCAGAAGGACGACGGGGGAGACCCAGTACTTC.

The rearrangement joins TRBV27 to TRBJ2-1; maybe TRBD2 (5 bases). V was cut by 4 bases and J by 3 bases, with 7 bases left in between. The CDR3 loop spans 13 amino acids. The germline V gene encodes CDR1 MNHEY and CDR2 SMNVEV (reference sequence). This CDR3 is CASSYGDYNEQFF. DNA for the CDR3: TGTGCCAGCAGTTACGGGGACTACAATGAGCAGTTCTTC.

This clone appeared once. The chain carries TRBV10-3 and TRBJ1-2, with D unclear. Germline lookup yields CDR1 ENHRY and CDR2 SYGVKD. This CDR3 is 14 amino acids long. V lost 1 base, J lost 5 bases, and 11 bases lay in between. In nucleotides, the CDR3 is TGTGCCATCAGTGAGTGGCCCGAAGATTATGGCTACACCTTC. Protein sequence: CAISEWPEDYGYTF.

With regard to this clone: The identical CDR3 is also encoded by other nucleotide sequences in the sample. The rearrangement uses TRBV18 and TRBJ1-1; D is unresolved. Germline CDR1 and CDR2: KGHSH and LQKENI. V was pared by 3 bases and J by 0 bases, with 5 bases between. The CDR3 extends over 13 amino acids. The CDR3, as DNA: TGTGCCAGCTCACCGGGTGTGAACACTGAAGCTTTCTTT. Its protein is CASSPGVNTEAFF.

The chain uses TRBV19 and TRBJ1-1, with a tentative D call TRBD1 (5 bases). Deletions cut 3 bases from V and 6 bases from J, with 11 bases between. The CDR3 runs 13 residues. The germline CDR1 and CDR2 sequences are LNHDA and SQIVND (reference sequence). CDR3 sequence: CASSIQGTSEAFF. CDR3 DNA: TGTGCCAGTAGTATTCAGGGCACCTCTGAAGCTTTCTTT.

The chain has TRBV18 and TRBJ1-2; D may be TRBD1 (5 bases). Trimming removed 3 bases at V and 3 bases at J, with 11 bases between. Germline V gene lookup returns CDR1 KGHSH and CDR2 LQKENI. This CDR3 region has 14 residues. The CDR3 coding sequence is TGTGCCAGCTCACCTCAGACAGAAGACTATGGCTACACCTTC. Translation gives CASSPQTEDYGYTF.

The chain links TRBV7-8 to TRBJ2-1; TRBD2 matches at 8 bases. From germline, CDR1 is SGHVS and CDR2 FQNEAQ. The ends lost 0 bases at V and 6 bases at J; junction bases unmatched: 7. The CDR3 contains 16 residues. This chain's CDR3 is CASSLALQRGLNEQFF. In DNA form, the CDR3 reads TGTGCCAGCAGCTTAGCGCTACAGCGGGGGCTCAATGAGCAGTTCTTC.

The V and J genes are TRBV15 and TRBJ2-2; the D is unclear. V was cut by 0 bases and J by 5 bases, with 4 bases left in between. The CDR3 sequence is 13 residues long. The germline V gene encodes CDR1 LNHNV and CDR2 YYDKDF (reference sequence). CDR3: CATSRDGTGELFF. CDR3 nucleotide sequence: TGTGCCACCAGCAGAGATGGGACCGGGGAGCTGTTTTTT.

The chain couples TRBV6-5 to TRBJ2-7; no reliable D call. With 5 bases removed from V and 3 bases from J, the gap between germline ends came to 8 bases. There are 12 residues in the CDR3. Germline V gene data show CDR1 as MNHEY and CDR2 as SVGAGI. CDR3 in DNA: TGTGCCAGCAGTACGGACGTCTACGAGCAGTACTTC. Encoded protein: CASSTDVYEQYF.

This clone was observed once. The J gene is TRBJ1-4, the V gene TRBV5-1; the D gene is possibly TRBD1 (6 bases). The CDR3 has 15 residues. V lost 0 bases and J 8 bases, leaving 14 bases between the germline ends. Per the germline V gene, CDR1 is SGHRS and CDR2 is YFSETQ. CDR3 nucleotide sequence: TGCGCCAGCAGCTTGGTTGGGGGGGCGTACGAAAAACTGTTTTTT. This sequence encodes CASSLVGGAYEKLFF.

The chain uses TRBV18 and TRBJ2-7, with D perhaps matching TRBD2 (5 bases). V was trimmed by 5 bases and J by 4 bases, leaving 12 bases between them. Germline CDR1 is KGHSH and CDR2 is LQKENI. The CDR3 loop spans 13 amino acids. CDR3 nucleotides: TGTGCCAGCTCAGCAGCGGCCGCGTACGAGCAGTACTTC. It yields the protein CASSAAAAYEQYF.

The chain joins TRBV25-1 to TRBJ2-2, with TRBD2 matching over 7 bases. Per germline, CDR1 MGHDK and CDR2 SYGVNS. Losses at the gene ends were 1 base for V and 6 bases for J; bases not matched to a gene: 2. The CDR3 length is 14 residues. Here the CDR3 reads CASSEWGGPGELFF. DNA for the CDR3: TGTGCCAGCAGTGAATGGGGAGGGCCCGGGGAGCTGTTTTTT.

This chain connects TRBV6-1 to TRBJ1-6, with 8 bases identical to TRBD1. This CDR3 contains 15 residues. V shed 9 bases and J 9 bases; nucleotides not matched to a gene: 13. Germline V lookup: CDR1 MNHNS, CDR2 SASEGT. CDR3 sequence (DNA): TGTGCCAGTCTCAGGGGTGACAGGGGTATTTCACCCCTCCACTTT. As protein: CASLRGDRGISPLHF.

V usage is TRBV6-5 and J usage is TRBJ2-3, with 13 bases fitting TRBD2. Per germline, CDR1 MNHEY and CDR2 SVGAGI. V was pared by 5 bases and J by 15 bases, with 8 bases of the junction left unmatched. The CDR3 spans 13 residues. The chain's CDR3 is CASSQPGTSGIYF. CDR3 nucleotides: TGTGCCAGCAGTCAACCCGGGACTAGCGGGATTTATTTT.

The chain is built from TRBV5-4 and TRBJ2-7; TRBD1 matches 7 bases. The ends lost 7 bases at V and 2 bases at J; junction bases unmatched: 9. This CDR3 spans 14 amino acids. The germline V gene encodes CDR1 SGHNT and CDR2 YYREEE (reference sequence). DNA of the CDR3: TGTGCCAGCTCCCGGGTGGGACAGACCTACGAGCAGTACTTC. Protein product: CASSRVGQTYEQYF.